The 8 T cell receptor beta chains below were found in one sample sequenced in a study of T cell repertoires in cytomegalovirus infection. No cognate antigen is known for these TCRs. TCRdb fed the reads into MiXCR, producing one record per CDR3 protein. The sample holds a few hundred thousand distinct CDR3 sequences, 33% seen once. The sequencing here drew on cultured PBMCs, taken from culture after CMV antigen stimulation. All receptors derive from a human donor in good health (CMV status not recorded). Some clones in this sample may be carry-over from other donors' samples.

This clonotype was found a few times. The chain is built from TRBV12-3 or TRBV12-4 and TRBJ2-7; the match to TRBD1 covers 8 bases. This CDR3 is 14 amino acids long. J gave up 1 base and V 6 bases, and 5 bases lay outside the gene matches. CDR3 loop: CASSLDRVSYEQYF. The CDR3, as DNA: TGTGCCAGCAGCTTGGACAGGGTATCCTACGAGCAGTACTTC.

This chain joins TRBV7-9 and TRBJ2-7, with a tentative D call TRBD2 (6 bases). The CDR3 has 15 amino acids. Germline V gives CDR1 SEHNR, CDR2 FQNEAQ (reference sequence). V lost 8 bases to trimming and J lost 2 bases, with 19 bases between them. The CDR3: CASSRASSGPYEQYF. The DNA of the CDR3 is TGTGCCAGCTCGCGCGCCTCAAGCGGGCCCTACGAGCAGTACTTC.

This clonotype has only a few counts. V is TRBV5-4 and J is TRBJ1-2, with D possibly matching TRBD1 (5 bases). V lost 4 bases and J 5 bases, leaving 18 bases between the germline ends. The CDR3 length is 15 residues. The V gene's germline CDR1 is SGHNT and CDR2 YYREEE (reference sequence). CDR3 DNA: TGTGCCAGCAGCGCCGGGACCACTTATTTATATGGCTACACCTTC. Encoded protein: CASSAGTTYLYGYTF.

The chain carries TRBV6-1 and TRBJ2-7; 8 nucleotides match TRBD2. The V segment lost 7 bases and the J segment 6 bases; nucleotides outside the gene matches: 14. Looked up from germline, CDR1 is MNHNS and CDR2 is SASEGT. The CDR3 length is 15 residues. In nucleotides, the CDR3 is TGTGCCAGCACGGGGCTAGCGGGCCGATTGGGCGAGCAGTACTTC. This encodes CASTGLAGRLGEQYF.

The V call is TRBV4-1, the J call TRBJ2-1; possibly TRBD1 for D (5 bases). The CDR3 totals 15 residues. V lost 3 bases and J 1 base, leaving 10 bases between the germline ends. Germline CDR1 and CDR2: MGHRA and YSYEKL. The CDR3 region has the DNA TGCGCCAGCAGCCATGACTCAGGGTCCTACAATGAGCAGTTCTTC. It yields the protein CASSHDSGSYNEQFF.

This clonotype occurred many times. This chain links TRBV7-2 with TRBJ2-1; 7 positions match TRBD2. V gave up 5 bases and J gave up 3 bases; unmatched junction bases: 7. CDR1 is SGHTA, CDR2 FQGNSA, per germline. The CDR3 extends over 15 amino acids. CDR3 loop: CASSPWGGDYNEQFF. The DNA of the CDR3 is TGTGCCAGCAGCCCATGGGGGGGGGACTACAATGAGCAGTTCTTC.

This clonotype was counted between two and nine times. The chain couples TRBV7-3 to TRBJ2-3; no definite D call. The CDR3 is 12 amino acids. Between the trimmed V and J ends, which lost 5 bases and 7 bases, there was a span of 10 bases. From germline, CDR1 is SGHTA and CDR2 FQGTGA. CDR3 sequence reads: CASSPGEHTQYF. As DNA, the CDR3 is TGTGCCAGCAGCCCCGGAGAGCATACGCAGTATTTT.

This clonotype showed up just a few times. The chain uses TRBV6-2 or TRBV6-3 and TRBJ1-3; TRBD1 might be the D (5 bases). Per germline, CDR1 MNHEY and CDR2 SVGEGT. This CDR3 has 18 residues. V was clipped by 7 bases and J by 2 bases, with 24 bases between them. The CDR3 DNA sequence: TGTGCCAGCACCAACCCCGGTGATTGGGGCTCTACTGGAAACACCATATATTTT. As protein: CASTNPGDWGSTGNTIYF.